This T cell receptor (beta chain) was obtained from a study of graft-versus-host responses after intestinal transplantation. Here immunoSEQ multiplex PCR was the method, and the copy in TCRdb shows in-frame clones only, minus some. The profile shows around 20,000 clones, more than 80% of them singletons. The CDR3 is 13 residues long. Germline CDR1 is MRHNA and CDR2 is SNTAGT. The junction had 0 bases not matched to a gene; V was cut back by 4 bases and J by 4 bases. Findings and caveats of the study: Early post-transplant falls in HvG clones accompanied the peak levels of circulating GvH clones.

This clone occurred once. Its antigen is currently unknown. The V and J genes are TRBV6-4 and TRBJ2-1; 8 bases agree with TRBD2. The material sequenced was PBMCs, taken around 350 days after transplant. The origin of this receptor is a human patient who received an intestinal transplant, so some T cells may come from the graft donor. CDR3 in DNA: TGTGCCAGCAGTGCGGGGGGGTACAATGAGCAGTTCTTC. Translating it yields CASSAGGYNEQFF.